One and the same sample provided the 5 T cell receptor beta chains below, sequenced in a study of blood T cell repertoires in COVID-19. TCRdb keeps only in-frame clones here, not all; method: immunoSEQ multiplex PCR. This sample has roughly 110,000 clones, with 75% to 90% found just once. Sequencing was done on a sample of peripheral blood. These receptors all come from a human donor in a cohort sampled during active COVID-19.

V usage is TRBV11-3 and J usage is TRBJ2-6, with D uncertain. Germline CDR1 SGHNT, CDR2 YENEEA. The V gene lost 4 bases and the J gene lost 2 bases, with 18 bases spanning the gap. This CDR3 comprises 18 residues. For the CDR3, the DNA is TGTGCCAGCAGCTCCCGAGCGCTTGGCAGTACTGGGGCCAACGTCCTGACTTTC. This encodes CASSSRALGSTGANVLTF.

The V call is TRBV7-2, the J call TRBJ2-2; the match to TRBD1 covers 7 bases. The V gene's germline CDR1 is SGHTA and CDR2 FQGNSA. Germline trimming cut 3 bases from V and 0 bases from J; bases unmatched to any gene: 4. This CDR3 is 16 amino acids long. CDR3 in amino acids: CASSFTGTANTGELFF. The CDR3 nucleotides read TGTGCCAGCAGCTTTACTGGGACAGCGAACACCGGGGAGCTGTTTTTT.

This chain links TRBV7-9 with TRBJ1-6; 8 bases line up with TRBD1. CDR1 SEHNR and CDR2 FQNEAQ come from the germline V gene (reference sequence). The V gene end was trimmed by 8 bases and the J gene end by 6 bases; junction bases not matched to a gene: 9. This CDR3 has 15 amino acids. For the CDR3, the DNA is TGTGCCAGCGCCATCGGGGACAGGTCTAATTCACCCCTCCACTTT. This sequence encodes CASAIGDRSNSPLHF. Full variable domain (rest looked up from reference TRBV7-9 and TRBJ1-6): DTGVSQNPRHKITKRGQNVTFRCDPISEHNRLYWYRQTLGQGPEFLTYFQNEAQLEKSRLLSDRFSAERPKGSFSTLEIQRTEQGDSAMYLCASAIGDRSNSPLHFGNGTRLTVT.

The V and J genes are TRBV19 and TRBJ2-3, with TRBD2 identical over 10 bases. Germline-derived CDR1 and CDR2 are LNHDA and SQIVND (reference sequence). This CDR3 contains 18 residues. V trimming: 4 bases; J trimming: 1 base; junction bases outside the gene matches: 11. The CDR3 nucleotides are TGTGCCAGTAGTACTGGGACTAGCGAAGTTTGGGGCACAGATACGCAGTATTTT. Translated, it gives CASSTGTSEVWGTDTQYF.

The chain recombines TRBV5-4 with TRBJ2-2; 10 nucleotides align to TRBD2. The CDR3 is made up of 17 amino acids. CDR1 SGHNT and CDR2 YYREEE come from the germline V gene (reference sequence). Germline trimming cut 4 bases from V and 5 bases from J; bases unmatched to any gene: 11. For the CDR3, the DNA is TGTGCCAGCAGCCCGGGTGGCCTAGCGGGGGTAACCGGGGAGCTGTTTTTT. Residues: CASSPGGLAGVTGELFF. Together with reference TRBV5-4 and TRBJ2-2, the CDR3 gives the full variable domain: ETGVTQSPTHLIKTRGQQVTLRCSSQSGHNTVSWYQQALGQGPQFIFQYYREEENGRGNFPPRFSGLQFPNYSSELNVNALELDDSALYLCASSPGGLAGVTGELFFGEGSRLTVL.